A selection of T cell receptor beta chains follows, all from one sample in a study of blood T cells in healthy people across ages. One entry per CDR3 protein results from TCRdb running MiXCR on the 5' RACE reads. This table has roughly 800,000 distinct CDR3 sequences, around 25% appearing once. The sample also formed part of further work on T cells of mothers and their children.

Sequenced input: blood. These receptors all stem from a boy between 10 and 17 years old in good health. The CDR3 runs from the conserved cysteine through the conserved F or W. The order of the fields is V gene, clone size, J gene, CDR3 protein. Size is stated for part of the rows, as once, few or many counts, or as a class when the clone is expanded.

TRBV7-2	few	TRBJ2-5	CASSPRTRSETQYF
TRBV7-8	NA	TRBJ1-2	CASSLVATGGYGYTF
TRBV15	NA	TRBJ2-4	CATSRDSKSLHPGAKNIQYF
TRBV27	NA	NA	CASTLYRGNEQFF
TRBV7-2	NA	TRBJ2-3	CASSLGGGGRDTQYF
TRBV12-3/TRBV12-4	NA	TRBJ2-5	CASSPSGGEAETQYF
TRBV9	NA	TRBJ2-1	CASSVEARTTYNEQFF
TRBV20-1	NA	NA	CSAPRRGGGGEQFF
TRBV7-2	NA	TRBJ2-3	CASSPGISGRAVDTQYF
TRBV12-5	NA	TRBJ2-5	CASGLVGQGAGEQYF
TRBV27	NA	TRBJ1-2	CASSLGPGQGNHGYTF
TRBV12-3/TRBV12-4	few	TRBJ2-5	CASSLYMWRGQETQYF
TRBV12-3/TRBV12-4	NA	TRBJ1-2	CASSGWDRGNSGYGYTF
TRBV6-2/TRBV6-3	few	TRBJ1-1	CASSPDRANTEAFF
TRBV5-1	many	TRBJ2-1	CASSPGGLYNEQFF
TRBV20-1	NA	TRBJ2-3	CSAHPTGSTDTQYF
TRBV30	NA	TRBJ1-1	CAWSAGTGGSAFF
TRBV20-1	few	TRBJ2-3	CSARKGPSTDTQYF
TRBV20-1	NA	TRBJ1-1	CSARGGQGAFF
TRBV18	NA	TRBJ1-2	CASSPRTATNYGYTF
TRBV7-6	NA	TRBJ1-5	CASSLGQGEPQHF
TRBV5-1	NA	TRBJ2-5	CASSPAGEGETQYF
TRBV6-5	NA	TRBJ2-4	CASSKKVAKNIQYF
TRBV27	few	TRBJ2-6	CASSFDRLSSGANVLTF
TRBV10-2	few	TRBJ2-5	CASSRKGGRETQYF
TRBV10-3	few	TRBJ1-2	CAISESRDGGYTF
TRBV10-3	NA	TRBJ2-7	CAIAAGEVYEQYF
TRBV12-3/TRBV12-4	NA	TRBJ1-5	CASSRGNSNQPQHF
TRBV5-1	NA	TRBJ1-1	CASSLTRGPTEAFF
TRBV29-1	NA	TRBJ2-7	CSVVTGTSGKAYEQYF
TRBV5-1	NA	TRBJ2-1	CASSFAEGGQFF
TRBV12-3/TRBV12-4	NA	TRBJ2-3	CASRGDITDTQYF
TRBV29-1	NA	TRBJ1-1	CSVEARRWDTEAFF
TRBV28	few	TRBJ2-2	CASSFPGERGDPSPGELFF
TRBV28	many	TRBJ2-7	CASTRGHEQYF
TRBV7-2	few	TRBJ2-3	CASSFRLAGLTDTQYF
TRBV18	few	TRBJ2-5	CASSRDSEGRKKFF
TRBV7-8	few	TRBJ2-1	CASSLALTKRRYNEQFF
TRBV29-1	NA	TRBJ2-7	CGVEWTGPSYEQYF
TRBV20-1	few	TRBJ1-4	CSATGRTNEKLFF
TRBV5-1	few	TRBJ1-6	CASSLGAGGVNSPLHF
TRBV27	few	TRBJ1-6	CASSLYNQGVSGPLHF
TRBV2	NA	TRBJ2-5	CASSAPRLVQETQYF
TRBV15	NA	NA	CATSRDRRSRTGRYEQYF
TRBV5-1	NA	TRBJ2-7	CASSLEGGPHEQYF
TRBV28	NA	NA	CASSFRDRGLSYNEQFF
TRBV20-1	NA	TRBJ2-3	CSAARRAGDADTQYF
TRBV11-2	NA	NA	CASSSLRGKNYEQYF
TRBV28	NA	TRBJ2-3	CASSPMGQGRDTQYF
TRBV5-1	few	TRBJ1-4	CASSLGSWDNEKLFF
TRBV20-1	few	TRBJ2-4	CSAYGGVNIQYF
TRBV12-3/TRBV12-4	NA	TRBJ1-2	CASRLLGGRSYTF
TRBV3-1	few	TRBJ2-1	CASSQDWGGGMNEQFF
TRBV4-1	NA	TRBJ2-5	CASSSQTGPHYF
TRBV20-1	few	NA	CSAAGGETQYF
TRBV7-9	many	TRBJ2-7	CASSFSGGYEQYF
TRBV3-1	NA	TRBJ1-3	CASSLRSDSSGNTIYF
TRBV6-5	NA	TRBJ2-3	CASCPGTRGADTQYF
TRBV12-3/TRBV12-4	many	TRBJ1-2	CASSSGGNYGYTF
TRBV20-1	NA	TRBJ1-2	CSAAPTDRDYGYTF